A single T cell receptor beta chain is shown here with its context. This clonotype has a handful of counts. No antigen is known for it. The input lacks base qualities; no much larger clone sits a single base away. Reads for this sample came from an Illumina HiSeq 2500. Quantitative 5'-RACE with molecular barcodes was the method used to prepare the TCR beta libraries. The source study handled its data this way. Disease-linked TCR variants were identified with a new computational method built on a probabilistic model of VDJ rearrangement. Using fastp at Q25 and MiXCR, TCRdb reprocessed the public reads and kept productive beta chains. Each entry merges the rows of one CDR3 protein and shows their most common DNA and genes. The V and J calls here are based on TCRdb, not the publication. The sample data list approximately 550,000 distinct CDR3 sequences, and over 9.5% of these were observed just once. Under 7.5% of the sample goes to the ten largest clones.

The data stem from a study of CD8 T cells in ankylosing spondylitis (dated by TCRdb to the late 2010s). Study-wide context: The study profiled T cell receptor beta repertoires in healthy donors and ankylosing spondylitis patients to find disease-linked TCR variants. Peripheral blood was sampled, and synovial fluid was additionally collected from ankylosing spondylitis patients. In total, the full study cohort was made up of roughly 110 healthy donors and 25 or so ankylosing spondylitis patients. Beyond this particular receptor, the publication reports: The disease-linked clones were reported to be significantly enriched in matched synovial fluid samples from ankylosing spondylitis patients. In peripheral blood, the disease-linked clones were found at relatively low frequencies and had a CD8+ phenotype. A TCR beta motif made up of several highly homologous amino acid variants appeared to be characteristic of blood from ankylosing spondylitis patients. Some motif variants had previously been reported in the synovial fluid and blood of reactive arthritis patients, which suggests shared mechanisms of disease initiation.

Cut back by 1 base and 5 bases, the V and J ends lie 9 bases apart. CDR1 and CDR2 (MNHNS, SASEGT) derive from the germline V gene. The CDR3 runs 14 amino acids, cysteine and phenylalanine included. Only CDR3 DNA is held: 42 bases, read in frame from base 1. The TCR sequence derives from a male donor with ankylosing spondylitis. Sequenced input: blood, either unsorted or a sorted T cell fraction (not recorded which). The rearrangement combines TRBV6-1 with TRBJ1-5; the D gene is unclear. The CDR3 corresponds to CASSEGGYYQPQHF. The DNA sequence is TGTGCCAGCAGTGAAGGGGGTTACTATCAGCCCCAGCATTTT.